The clone carrying this TCR delta chain showed up just a few times. The CDR3 is 20 amino acids. Germline values: CDR1 GEAIGNYY, CDR2 EKD. The V and J ends lost 3 bases and 0 bases, in that order; junction bases with no gene match: 16. TCRdb re-called the RT-PCR reads using CATT. The sample has 10,000 to 12,000 delta-chain clones; around 41% are singletons. This specimen comes from a study of gamma-delta T cells after stem cell transplantation. This chain links TRDV2 with TRDJ1; 12 bases line up with TRDD3. The sequencing input was gamma-delta T cells. The receptor was derived from a human donor. It is not recorded whose cells these are; they may come from a transplant donor. The CDR3, as DNA: TGTGCCTGTGACCTTCTTCTTTCCCGTCTGGGGGATACGTACACCGATAAACTCATCTTT. Translation: CACDLLLSRLGDTYTDKLIF.